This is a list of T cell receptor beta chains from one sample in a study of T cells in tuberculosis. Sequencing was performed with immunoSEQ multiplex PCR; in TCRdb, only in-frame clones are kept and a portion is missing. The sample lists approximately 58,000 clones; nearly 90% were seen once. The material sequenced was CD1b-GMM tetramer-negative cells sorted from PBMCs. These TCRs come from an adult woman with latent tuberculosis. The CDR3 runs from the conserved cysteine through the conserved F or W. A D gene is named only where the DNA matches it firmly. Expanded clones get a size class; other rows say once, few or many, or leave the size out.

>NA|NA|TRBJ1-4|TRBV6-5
CASSYGGAPNEKLFF
TGTGCCAGCAGTTACGGCGGGGCCCCTAATGAAAAACTGTTTTTT
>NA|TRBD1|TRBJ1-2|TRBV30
CAWNRGPNYGYTF
TGTGCCTGGAACAGGGGCCCAAACTATGGCTACACCTTC
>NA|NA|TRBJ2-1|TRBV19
CASTPGGRYNEQFF
TGTGCCAGTACCCCAGGGGGGAGGTACAATGAGCAGTTCTTC
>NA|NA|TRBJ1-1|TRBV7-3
CASSLTPGTGEAFF
TGTGCCAGCAGCTTAACGCCGGGTACCGGTGAAGCTTTCTTT
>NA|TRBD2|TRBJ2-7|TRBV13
CASSLGGTSGRAFYEQYF
TGTGCCAGCAGCTTAGGGGGGACTAGCGGGAGGGCCTTCTACGAGCAGTACTTC
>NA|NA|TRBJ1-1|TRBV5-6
CASSEDSRTEAFF
TGTGCCAGCAGCGAAGACAGTAGGACTGAAGCTTTCTTT
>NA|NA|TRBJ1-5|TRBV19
CASSINDMAGNQPQHF
TGTGCCAGTAGTATAAATGACATGGCAGGCAATCAGCCCCAGCATTTT
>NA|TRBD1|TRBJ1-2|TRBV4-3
CASSQEDRGPLGYTF
TGCGCCAGCAGCCAAGAAGACAGGGGCCCCCTTGGCTACACCTTC
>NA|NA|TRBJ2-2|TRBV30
CAWTRVGTGELFF
TGTGCCTGGACCAGGGTGGGCACCGGGGAGCTGTTTTTT
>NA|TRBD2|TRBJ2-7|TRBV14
CASSQIRLAGGSRSYEQYF
TGTGCCAGCAGCCAAATAAGACTAGCGGGGGGCTCGAGGTCCTACGAGCAGTACTTC
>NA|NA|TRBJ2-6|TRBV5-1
CASSLDMGSVLTF
TGCGCCAGCAGCCTGGACATGGGGAGCGTCCTGACTTTC
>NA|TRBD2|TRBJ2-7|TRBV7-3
CARIRGGKGLSYEQYF
TGTGCCAGGATTCGGGGGGGGAAGGGCCTCTCCTACGAGCAGTACTTC
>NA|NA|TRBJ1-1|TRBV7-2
CASSLPNRVEAFF
TGTGCCAGCAGCTTACCTAACAGGGTAGAAGCTTTCTTT
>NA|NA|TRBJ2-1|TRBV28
CASRPTGMRNEQFF
TGTGCCAGCAGGCCAACAGGGATGAGGAATGAGCAGTTCTTC
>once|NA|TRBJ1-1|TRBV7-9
CASSLEQGNTEAFF
TGTGCCAGCAGCTTAGAGCAGGGTAACACTGAAGCTTTCTTT
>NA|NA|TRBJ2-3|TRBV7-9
CASSLAGTRAYTDTQYF
TGTGCCAGCAGCTTAGCAGGGACTCGGGCCTACACAGATACGCAGTATTTT
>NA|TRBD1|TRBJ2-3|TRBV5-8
CASRPGGDTQYF
TGTGCCAGCAGACCAGGGGGCGATACGCAGTATTTT
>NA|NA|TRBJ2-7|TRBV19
CASSIQGSYEQYF
TGTGCCAGTAGTATTCAGGGGTCTTACGAGCAGTACTTC
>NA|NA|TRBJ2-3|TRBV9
CASSATERQVDTQYF
TGTGCCAGCAGCGCGACGGAGAGACAGGTGGATACGCAGTATTTT
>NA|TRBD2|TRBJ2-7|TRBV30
CAWSGTTTSGGDYEQYF
TGTGCCTGGAGCGGAACCACAACTAGCGGGGGAGACTACGAGCAGTACTTC
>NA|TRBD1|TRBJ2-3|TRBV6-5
CASRETGADTQYF
TGTGCCAGCAGGGAGACAGGGGCAGATACGCAGTATTTT
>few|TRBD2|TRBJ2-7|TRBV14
CASSSEAGDTYEQYF
TGTGCCAGCAGCTCTGAGGCGGGAGACACCTACGAGCAGTACTTC
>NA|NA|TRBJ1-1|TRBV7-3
CASSPDGNTEAFF
TGTGCCAGCAGCCCAGATGGGAACACTGAAGCTTTCTTT
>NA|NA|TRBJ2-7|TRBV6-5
CASSGDRYSLGEQYF
TGTGCCAGCAGCGGAGACAGGTATAGCCTTGGCGAGCAGTACTTC
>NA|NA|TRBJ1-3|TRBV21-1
CASRSNNDRGARNTIYF
TGTGCCAGCAGATCAAATAACGACAGGGGGGCCAGAAACACCATATATTTT